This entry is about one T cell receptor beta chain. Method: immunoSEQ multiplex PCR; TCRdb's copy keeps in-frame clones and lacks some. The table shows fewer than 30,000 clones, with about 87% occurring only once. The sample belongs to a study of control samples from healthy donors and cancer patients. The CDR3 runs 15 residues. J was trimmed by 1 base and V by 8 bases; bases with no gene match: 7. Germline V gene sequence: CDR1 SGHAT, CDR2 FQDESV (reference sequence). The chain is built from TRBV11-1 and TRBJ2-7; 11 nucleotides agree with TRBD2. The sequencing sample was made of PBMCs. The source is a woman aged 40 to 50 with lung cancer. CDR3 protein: CASATSGGLSYEQYF. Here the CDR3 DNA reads TGTGCCAGCGCAACTAGCGGGGGCCTTTCCTACGAGCAGTACTTC.